The next 9 T cell receptor beta chains were all read from a single sample in a study of T cell responses to AZD1222 COVID-19 vaccine. Repertoires were generated with immunoSEQ multiplex PCR, while TCRdb's copy carries only in-frame clones and drops some. The sample carries roughly 77,000 clones, 92% recorded once. Material: peripheral blood, obtained 28 days after the second AZD1222 dose. The receptors stem from an adult who received the AZD1222 COVID-19 vaccine.

The chain links TRBV18 to TRBJ1-5; D unresolved. V was pared by 2 bases and J by 1 base, with 6 bases between. CDR1 KGHSH and CDR2 LQKENI come from the germline V gene. The CDR3 consists of 14 residues. Written as DNA, the CDR3 is TGTGCCAGCTCACCAGGGATGAGCAATCAGCCCCAGCATTTT. This sequence encodes CASSPGMSNQPQHF.

V and J are TRBV11-2 and TRBJ1-6; unclear D gene. The germline CDR1 and CDR2 sequences are SGHAT and FQNNGV. The CDR3 length is 15 residues. V was clipped by 3 bases and J by 0 bases, with 6 bases between them. CDR3 nucleotide sequence: TGTGCCAGCAGCTTCGAAAGCTCCTATAATTCACCCCTCCACTTT. It codes for CASSFESSYNSPLHF.

This sequence joins TRBV6-5 and TRBJ1-1, with D perhaps TRBD1 (5 bases). CDR3 length equals 14 residues. V was trimmed by 8 bases and J by 11 bases, leaving 24 bases between them. CDR1 is MNHEY, CDR2 SVGAGI, per germline. The CDR3 DNA reads TGTGCCAGCGACGACTCTATGGGCAGGGTAGGGGCTTTCTTT. It yields the protein CASDDSMGRVGAFF.

The chain has TRBV5-1 and TRBJ1-4, with unresolved D. Germline V gene data show CDR1 as SGHRS and CDR2 as YFSETQ. V was cut by 4 bases and J by 8 bases, with 12 bases left in between. The CDR3 runs 13 residues. The CDR3 coding sequence is TGCGCCAGCAGCCCGGAAACCGGCGAAAAACTGTTTTTT. Translating gives CASSPETGEKLFF.

The chain recombines TRBV30 with TRBJ2-7; the D is unclear. The ends were cut back, 7 bases at V and 0 bases at J, with 13 bases in the middle. The CDR3 is 13 amino acids. The germline V gene has CDR1 GTSNPN and CDR2 SVGIG (reference sequence). The CDR3 sequence: CALSPVSSYEQYF. Here the CDR3 DNA reads TGTGCCTTAAGCCCCGTTAGCTCCTACGAGCAGTACTTC.

The rearrangement links TRBV19 to TRBJ2-7, with D perhaps matching TRBD1 (6 bases). Germline-derived CDR1 and CDR2 are LNHDA and SQIVND (reference sequence). Trimming cost V 3 bases and J 2 bases, with 17 bases left between them. The length of the CDR3 is 16 residues. CDR3 sequence: CASSILGGQGAYEQYF. The CDR3, as DNA: TGTGCCAGTAGTATCCTAGGGGGTCAAGGGGCCTACGAGCAGTACTTC.

The rearrangement links TRBV5-1 to TRBJ1-5; no clear D gene. V lost 0 bases, J lost 4 bases, and 8 bases lay in between. Germline V CDR1 and CDR2: SGHRS, YFSETQ. The CDR3 spans 14 residues. CDR3 coding DNA: TGCGCCAGCAGCTTGGGGGAGCGGAATCAGCCCCAGCATTTT. Its protein is CASSLGERNQPQHF.

The CDR3 is CASSPEGDRESRGYTF. The CDR3, as DNA: TGTGCCAGCAGCCCAGAGGGGGATAGGGAGAGTCGTGGCTACACCTTC. This chain joins TRBV7-9 and TRBJ1-2; tentatively, D is TRBD1 (6 bases). Germline lookup yields CDR1 SEHNR and CDR2 FQNEAQ (reference sequence). The CDR3 loop spans 16 amino acids. Between the trimmed V and J ends, which lost 5 bases and 7 bases, there was a span of 23 bases.

V and J are TRBV29-1 and TRBJ2-1; D possibly corresponds to TRBD2 (6 bases). V lost 7 bases, J lost 4 bases, and 11 bases lay in between. CDR1 is SQVTM and CDR2 is ANQGSEA in the germline V gene. The CDR3 spans 12 residues. Here the CDR3 DNA reads TGCAGCGGAAAAGGGACTTACAATGAGCAGTTCTTC. Translation gives CSGKGTYNEQFF.